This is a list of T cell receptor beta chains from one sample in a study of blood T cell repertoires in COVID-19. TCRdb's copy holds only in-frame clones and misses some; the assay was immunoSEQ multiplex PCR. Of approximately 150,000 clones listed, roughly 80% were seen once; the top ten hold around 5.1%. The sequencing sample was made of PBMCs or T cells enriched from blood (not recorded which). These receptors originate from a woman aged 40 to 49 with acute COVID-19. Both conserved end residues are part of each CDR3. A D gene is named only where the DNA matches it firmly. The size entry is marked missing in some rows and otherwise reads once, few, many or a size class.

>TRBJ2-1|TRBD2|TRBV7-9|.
TGTGCCAGCAGCTTAGGCGGGGAGGGCAATGAGCAGTTCTTC
CASSLGGEGNEQFF
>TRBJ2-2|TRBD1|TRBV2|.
TGTGCCAGCAGTGCAAACGACAGGGGAGCCGGGGAGCTGTTTTTT
CASSANDRGAGELFF
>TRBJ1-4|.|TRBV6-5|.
TGTGCCAGCAGTTACGCCAGGGGTGGTGAAAAACTGTTTTTT
CASSYARGGEKLFF
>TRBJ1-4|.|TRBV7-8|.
TGTGCCAGCAGCTTAGGCCCAGGGAGGGGACATGAAAAACTGTTTTTT
CASSLGPGRGHEKLFF
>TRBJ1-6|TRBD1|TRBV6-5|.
TGTGCCAGCGACAGGGGATCGGGTAATTCACCCCTCCACTTT
CASDRGSGNSPLHF
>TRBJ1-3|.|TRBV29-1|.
TGCAGCGTTGACTCCGGGGGGCCGGGAAACACCATATATTTT
CSVDSGGPGNTIYF
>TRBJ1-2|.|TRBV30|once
TGTGCCTGGAAGTTTGGGCGGGACTATGGCTACACCTTC
CAWKFGRDYGYTF
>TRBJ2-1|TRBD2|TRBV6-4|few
TGTGCCAGCAGTGACTCGGTTTCCAGCGGGAAATACAATGAGCAGTTCTTC
CASSDSVSSGKYNEQFF
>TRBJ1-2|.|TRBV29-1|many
TGCAGGAAGAGAGGGCCGAGCTATGGCTACACCTTC
CRKRGPSYGYTF
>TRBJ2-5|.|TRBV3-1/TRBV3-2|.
TGTGCCAGCAGCCATCGACAGGTCCAAGAGACCCAGTACTTC
CASSHRQVQETQYF
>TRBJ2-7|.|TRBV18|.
TGTGCCAGCTCACCCTCGGGACAAATGAGCTCCTACGAGCAGTACTTC
CASSPSGQMSSYEQYF
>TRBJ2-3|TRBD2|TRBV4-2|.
TGTGCCAGCAGCCAAGATGGACTAGCGGCGAACACAGATACGCAGTATTTT
CASSQDGLAANTDTQYF
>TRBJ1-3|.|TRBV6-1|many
TGTGCCAGCAGTGACCTAGCAGGCTCTGGAAACACCATATATTTT
CASSDLAGSGNTIYF
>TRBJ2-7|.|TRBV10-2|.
TGCGCCAGCAGCATAGGACAGACCTACGAGCAGTACTTC
CASSIGQTYEQYF
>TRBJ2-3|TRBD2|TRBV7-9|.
TGTGCCAGCAGCGAGACTAGCGGGTTTGATACGCAGTATTTT
CASSETSGFDTQYF
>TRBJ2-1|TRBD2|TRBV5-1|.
TGCGCCAGCAGCAAGACGGGACTAGCGGGAGGCTACAATGAGCAGTTCTTC
CASSKTGLAGGYNEQFF
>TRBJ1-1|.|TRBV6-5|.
TGTGCCAGCAGTTACTCGACAGCGCTTATGAACACTGAAGCTTTCTTT
CASSYSTALMNTEAFF
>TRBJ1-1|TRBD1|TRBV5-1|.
TGCGCCAGCAGCTTGTGGGGGACAGGGAGGGACACTGAAGCTTTCTTT
CASSLWGTGRDTEAFF
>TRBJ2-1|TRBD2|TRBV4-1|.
TGCGCCAGCAGCCACCTGTACAGGGCGGGAGGGCCCGATGAGCAGTTCTTC
CASSHLYRAGGPDEQFF
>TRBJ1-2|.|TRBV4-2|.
TGTGCCAGCAGCCAACATCTACGGGAAAAAATTAACTATGGCTACACCTTC
CASSQHLREKINYGYTF
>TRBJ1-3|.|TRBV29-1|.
TGCAGCGTCGCAGGCTCTGGAAACACCATATATTTT
CSVAGSGNTIYF
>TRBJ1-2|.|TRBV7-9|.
TGTGCCAGCAGTCAGGGGAGGGACGCTAACTATGGCTACACCTTC
CASSQGRDANYGYTF
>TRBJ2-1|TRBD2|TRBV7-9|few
TGTGCCAGCAGCTCACTAGCGGGAGGTGAGGGTGAGCAGTTCTTC
CASSSLAGGEGEQFF
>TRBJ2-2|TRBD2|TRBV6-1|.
TGTGCCAGCAGTGAGGGTGGGAGGGCCTATCACGGGGAGCTGTTTTTT
CASSEGGRAYHGELFF
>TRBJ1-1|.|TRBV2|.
TGTGCCAGCAGTGAAGTGGCAGGGAACACTGAAGCTTTCTTT
CASSEVAGNTEAFF
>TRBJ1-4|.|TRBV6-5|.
TGTGCCAGCAGTTACGAGGGGGTTCGAGAAAAACTGTTTTTT
CASSYEGVREKLFF
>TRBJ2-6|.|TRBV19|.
TGTGCCAGTAGTATGAGGGCGGGGGCGTCCGCTGGGACCAACGTCCTGACTTTC
CASSMRAGASAGTNVLTF
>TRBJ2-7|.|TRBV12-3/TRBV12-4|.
TGTGCCAGCAGTTCAGGACTCTACGAGCAGTACTTC
CASSSGLYEQYF
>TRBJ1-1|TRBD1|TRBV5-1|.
TGCGCCAGCAGAAGAGGACAGGGGGAGTCGAACACTGAAGCTTTCTTT
CASRRGQGESNTEAFF
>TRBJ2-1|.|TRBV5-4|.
TGTGCCAGCAGCTCACCGGGACTTAACACTGAGCAGTTCTTC
CASSSPGLNTEQFF
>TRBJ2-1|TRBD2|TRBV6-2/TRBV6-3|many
TGTGCCAGCAGTTACAGGGACGGACTAGTCTATGAGCAGTTCTTC
CASSYRDGLVYEQFF
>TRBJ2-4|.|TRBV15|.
TGTGCCACCAGCAGGGGGGGGGCTAGCGGAAACATTCAGTACTTC
CATSRGGASGNIQYF
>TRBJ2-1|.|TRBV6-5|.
TGTGCCAGCATTCAATACGGGAGCGAATACAATGAGCAGTTCTTC
CASIQYGSEYNEQFF
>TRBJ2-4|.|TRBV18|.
TGTGCCAGCTCGCCCGACAGGTCGGGATGGAACATTCAGTACTTC
CASSPDRSGWNIQYF
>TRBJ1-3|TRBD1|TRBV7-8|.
TGTGCCAGCAGCCGGACAGGGACTGGAAACACCATATATTTT
CASSRTGTGNTIYF
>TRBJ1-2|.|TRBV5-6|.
TGTGCCAGCAGCTCTCTCGAGGGTTTGGAGGGCTACACCTTC
CASSSLEGLEGYTF
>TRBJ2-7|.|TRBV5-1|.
TGCGCCAGCAGCCATGACGGAGCCGTTGGGGAGCAGTACTTC
CASSHDGAVGEQYF
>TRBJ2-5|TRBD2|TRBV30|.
TGTGCATCTGAGGGCGGGAGGTTGAGAGAGACCCAGTACTTC
CASEGGRLRETQYF
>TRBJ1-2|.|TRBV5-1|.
TGCGCCAGCAGCTCGCCGGGGGGGGCCCTTGGCTACACCTTC
CASSSPGGALGYTF
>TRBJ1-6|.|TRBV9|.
TGTGCCAGCAGCGTAGAAGGGACAATTAATTCACCCCTCCACTTT
CASSVEGTINSPLHF
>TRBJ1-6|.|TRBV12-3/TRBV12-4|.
TGTGCCAGCAGTTTAGGTCCGGCACCCCTCCACTTT
CASSLGPAPLHF
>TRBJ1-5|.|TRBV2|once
TGTGCCAGCAGTGACAGGGTGGGCAATCAGCCCCAGCATTTT
CASSDRVGNQPQHF
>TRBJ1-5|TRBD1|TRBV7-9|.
TGTGCCAGCAGCTCCACAGGGGAACAGCCCCAGCATTTT
CASSSTGEQPQHF
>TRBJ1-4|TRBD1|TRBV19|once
TGTGCCAGTAACAAAAACAGGGGGCAGGTTGAAAAACTGTTTTTT
CASNKNRGQVEKLFF